This T cell receptor beta chain was retrieved from a study of shared clonotypes between healthy human individuals. Trimming stripped 5 bases from V and 0 bases from J, with 14 bases between. Germline V CDR1 and CDR2: MDHEN, SYDVKM. The CDR3 length is 15 residues. The run depth of the assay was deep. Sequencing used immunoSEQ multiplex PCR; TCRdb keeps in-frame clones, though not all of them. Among about 1.1 million clones listed, approximately 80% were seen once. The receptor was derived from a man between 18 and 29 years old in good health. Some clones in this sample may be carry-over from other donors' samples. This chain joins TRBV28 and TRBJ2-7, with D perhaps TRBD1 (7 bases). Sequenced material: memory CD4+ T cells from PBMCs. The subset is: CD45RA-negative fraction. CDR3 in DNA: TGTGCCAGCAGTCTTCCGGGGGACAGCTCCTACGAGCAGTACTTC. Translated, it gives CASSLPGDSSYEQYF.